This paragraph covers one T cell receptor (beta chain) sequence. What it recognizes is unknown. This specimen belongs to a study of T cell repertoires in cytomegalovirus infection. Study-wide points: Dominant in the ex vivo response were TCR beta clonotypes restricted by HLA-C and specific for CMV.

The CDR3 has 10 amino acids. CDR1 and CDR2 from the germline V gene are MNHNS and SASEGT. TCRdb re-called the reads through MiXCR, storing one row per CDR3 protein. The sample records 900,000 to 950,000 distinct CDR3 sequences, approximately 31% being singletons. This specimen was cultured CD8+ T cells from PBMCs, taken from culture after CMV antigen stimulation. The receptor was derived from a human donor in good health (CMV status not recorded). Some clones in this sample may be carry-over from other donors' samples. The J gene is TRBJ2-2, the V gene TRBV6-1; no clear D. The CDR3 DNA reads TGTGCAGTTTGGGGCGGGGAGCTGTTTTTT. Protein sequence: CAVWGGELFF.